Below, one T cell receptor beta chain is given with its context. The antigen remains undetermined. Generated by immunoSEQ multiplex PCR, the TCRdb table keeps only in-frame clones and is missing some. Here the sample spans about 80,000 clones, around 96% being singletons. The record originates from a study of T cell clonotyping in hematopoietic cell transplantation. Study-level findings and limits: Pathologically expanded recipient clonotypes increased progressively from day 30 to day 180 as diversity fell.

Time point denoted: recipient sample about 28 days before transplant, after cytoreduction. The clonotype was recovered from a woman aged 45-59 years with acute myeloid leukemia. Some clones in this sample may be carry-over from other donors' samples. The material sequenced was peripheral blood mononuclear cells, taken before stem cell transplant.

The CDR3 reads CASSQVYTSGGTIQETQYF. CDR3 DNA sequence: TGTGCCAGCAGCCAAGTTTACACTAGCGGGGGGACAATACAAGAGACCCAGTACTTC. The chain couples TRBV4-2 to TRBJ2-5, with TRBD2 matching 12 bases. Germline lookup yields CDR1 LGHNA and CDR2 YNFKEQ. V trimming: 1 base; J trimming: 2 bases; junction bases outside the gene matches: 11. The length of the CDR3 is 19 residues.